Shown below are 32 T cell receptor beta chains from a single sample sequenced in a study of T cell clones after liver transplantation. TCRdb's table, derived via immunoSEQ multiplex PCR, lists solely in-frame clones and lacks some. The table shows 68,000 or so clones, with around 92% occurring only once. Sequenced material: CD4+ T cells from blood, taken less than 27 months after liver transplant. All receptors come from a human patient who received a liver transplant. Some T cells could come from the graft donor.

The chain joins TRBV7-2 to TRBJ2-1; D is unresolved. CDR3 length: 13 amino acids. Germline CDR1 SGHTA, CDR2 FQGNSA. Trimming stripped 5 bases from V and 5 bases from J, with 10 bases between. CDR3 DNA: TGTGCCAGCAGCCTCCAAACCAACAATGAGCAGTTCTTC. Translation: CASSLQTNNEQFF. The full variable domain, completed using reference TRBV7-2 and TRBJ2-1, is GAGVSQSPSNKVTEKGKDVELRCDPISGHTALYWYRQSLGQGLEFLIYFQGNSAPDKSGLPSDRFSAERTGGSVSTLTIQRTQQEDSAVYLCASSLQTNNEQFFGPGTRLTVL.

The rearrangement joins TRBV28 to TRBJ2-7, with D perhaps matching TRBD1 or TRBD2 (5 bases each). This CDR3 contains 11 residues. V was shortened by 8 bases and J by 4 bases, with 9 bases between the two germline ends. Per the germline V gene, CDR1 is MDHEN and CDR2 is SYDVKM. The CDR3 region has the DNA TGTGCCAGCGGGGGAGCTTACGAGCAGTACTTC. It codes for CASGGAYEQYF.

The CDR3 region has the DNA TGCGCCAGCAGCTTGGATCAGGGAATGAGCGGCTACACCTTC. It codes for CASSLDQGMSGYTF. The rearrangement joins TRBV5-1 to TRBJ1-2; a possible D gene is TRBD1 (5 bases). Germline assignment: CDR1 SGHRS and CDR2 YFSETQ. The CDR3 loop spans 14 amino acids. V lost 0 bases, J lost 8 bases, and 14 bases lay in between.

The V and J genes are TRBV5-4 and TRBJ1-2, with TRBD1 matching 12 bases. Trimming removed 2 bases from V and 4 bases from J; junction bases left unmatched: 3. Germline V gene data show CDR1 as SGHNT and CDR2 as YYREEE (reference sequence). The CDR3 totals 15 residues. The CDR3 bases are TGTGCCAGCAGCTTTAAGGGACAGGGGGCCTATGGCTACACCTTC. Its protein product is CASSFKGQGAYGYTF.

The V gene is TRBV28, the J gene TRBJ2-1; 12 bases align to TRBD2. CDR3 length: 15 amino acids. Germline CDR1 reads MDHEN; CDR2 reads SYDVKM. V trimming: 5 bases; J trimming: 8 bases; junction bases outside the gene matches: 7. In nucleotides, the CDR3 is TGTGCCAGCAGTCGGCCGGGACTAGCGGGCCATGAGCAGTTCTTC. Translating it yields CASSRPGLAGHEQFF.

The chain is built from TRBV18 and TRBJ2-1; no reliable D call. Germline V gene lookup returns CDR1 KGHSH and CDR2 LQKENI. This CDR3 comprises 14 residues. Trimming shortened V by 4 bases and J by 3 bases, and 10 bases separated the two germline ends. The DNA of the CDR3 is TGTGCCAGCTCACTCCCACCGGTCTACAATGAGCAGTTCTTC. Translating it yields CASSLPPVYNEQFF.

To note about this clone: Other DNA sequences within the sample encode an identical CDR3. The chain has TRBV28 and TRBJ2-5; unclear D gene. This CDR3 contains 12 residues. CDR1 is MDHEN, CDR2 SYDVKM, per germline. With 4 bases removed from V and 5 bases from J, the gap between germline ends came to 8 bases. The CDR3 spells CASSSPRETQYF. CDR3 coding DNA: TGTGCCAGCAGTTCCCCCCGGGAGACCCAGTACTTC.

The gene calls are TRBV9 and TRBJ1-1; TRBD1 is a possible D gene (5 bases). The CDR3 totals 15 residues. Deletions cut 2 bases from V and 0 bases from J, with 11 bases between. Germline V lookup: CDR1 SGDLS, CDR2 YYNGEE. The CDR3 reads CASSVRGNMNTEAFF. DNA for the CDR3: TGTGCCAGCAGCGTCCGGGGGAACATGAACACTGAAGCTTTCTTT. The whole variable domain, filled in from reference TRBV9 and TRBJ1-1, reads DSGVTQTPKHLITATGQRVTLRCSPRSGDLSVYWYQQSLDQGLQFLIQYYNGEERAKGNILERFSAQQFPDLHSELNLSSLELGDSALYFCASSVRGNMNTEAFFGQGTRLTVV.

This clone was seen a single time. The gene calls are TRBV7-2 and TRBJ2-3; D is possibly TRBD1 (5 bases). CDR3 size: 16 residues. V lost 2 bases to trimming and J lost 2 bases, with 14 bases between them. The germline gives CDR1 SGHTA, CDR2 FQGNSA. CDR3: CASSLLGGAITDTQYF. CDR3 sequence (DNA): TGTGCCAGCAGCTTACTTGGTGGGGCGATCACAGATACGCAGTATTTT.

The gene calls are TRBV15 and TRBJ1-3; D call uncertain. CDR3 length: 14 amino acids. The ends were cut back, 5 bases at V and 0 bases at J, with 8 bases in the middle. CDR1 and CDR2 (germline): LNHNV, YYDKDF (reference sequence). CDR3 residues: CATSVQISGNTIYF. In DNA form, the CDR3 reads TGTGCCACCAGCGTACAGATCTCTGGAAACACCATATATTTT. The variable domain in full, with the rest retrieved from reference TRBV15 and TRBJ1-3, is DAMVIQNPRYQVTQFGKPVTLSCSQTLNHNVMYWYQQKSSQAPKLLFHYYDKDFNNEADTPDNFQSRRPNTSFCFLDIRSPGLGDTAMYLCATSVQISGNTIYFGEGSWLTVV.

The CDR3 sequence: CASSERLAGGVLETQYF. The CDR3 DNA reads as TGTGCCAGCAGTGAACGGCTAGCGGGAGGAGTTCTCGAGACCCAGTACTTC. The rearrangement links TRBV6-1 to TRBJ2-5; 11 bases fit TRBD2. CDR1 is MNHNS and CDR2 is SASEGT in the germline V gene. CDR3 size: 17 residues. The V gene end was trimmed by 2 bases and the J gene end by 5 bases; junction bases not matched to a gene: 10.

The chain is built from TRBV6-1 and TRBJ2-7, with 9 bases matching TRBD1. The germline gives CDR1 MNHNS, CDR2 SASEGT. V lost 6 bases and J lost 3; bases outside the gene matches: 6. The CDR3 is 14 amino acids. CDR3: CASSAGTGLYEQYF. The CDR3 DNA sequence: TGTGCCAGCAGCGCCGGGACAGGGCTCTACGAGCAGTACTTC.

This clone was seen just once. This chain joins TRBV7-3 and TRBJ1-2; D call uncertain. The V gene's germline CDR1 is SGHTA and CDR2 FQGTGA. The CDR3 runs 13 residues. Deletions cut 1 base from V and 4 bases from J, with 7 bases between. The CDR3: CASSLMEGYGYTF. CDR3 bases: TGTGCCAGCAGCTTAATGGAGGGCTATGGCTACACCTTC.

The chain has TRBV6-4 and TRBJ1-5; no clear D gene. The CDR3 has 14 residues. CDR1 MRHNA and CDR2 SNTAGT come from the germline V gene. V was pared by 6 bases and J by 0 bases, with 9 bases between. The CDR3 coding sequence is TGTGCCAGCAGAGCCTCAGATAGCAATCAGCCCCAGCATTTT. It translates to CASRASDSNQPQHF.

This chain connects TRBV6-5 to TRBJ2-5; TRBD1 aligns across 9 bases. The CDR3 sequence is 15 residues long. From germline, CDR1 is MNHEY and CDR2 SVGAGI. The J segment lost 3 bases and the V segment lost 8 bases, leaving 10 bases of the junction unmatched. In DNA, the CDR3 is TGTGCCAGCGGACGAGACCGGGACAGGGAAGAGACCCAGTACTTC. Protein: CASGRDRDREETQYF.

This clone has just one count. This rearrangement joins TRBV7-2 to TRBJ1-1; possible D gene TRBD1, 5 bases. Germline CDR1 is SGHTA and CDR2 is FQGNSA. The CDR3 is 14 amino acids. Between the trimmed V and J ends, which lost 7 bases and 1 base, there was a span of 13 bases. DNA of the CDR3: TGTGCCAGCATTACGGGGCTGTCGAACACTGAAGCTTTCTTT. Translated: CASITGLSNTEAFF.

The J gene is TRBJ2-5, the V gene TRBV10-3; TRBD1 aligns across 7 bases. Germline V gene sequence: CDR1 ENHRY, CDR2 SYGVKD. CDR3 length equals 15 residues. Losses at the gene ends were 1 base for V and 2 bases for J; bases not matched to a gene: 4. The CDR3 sequence is CAISEFGTAQETQYF. The CDR3 bases are TGTGCCATCAGTGAGTTTGGGACAGCTCAAGAGACCCAGTACTTC.

This chain joins TRBV5-1 and TRBJ2-3; 13 positions match TRBD2. Trimming at V came to 6 bases and at J to 1 base, leaving 2 bases not matched to a gene. The germline V gene has CDR1 SGHRS and CDR2 YFSETQ. CDR3 length: 15 amino acids. The CDR3 protein is CASKLAGGGTDTQYF. As DNA, the CDR3 is TGCGCCAGCAAACTAGCGGGAGGGGGCACAGATACGCAGTATTTT.

The table lists this clone with a few counts. J is TRBJ1-1 and V is TRBV11-2; 8 bases are a match to TRBD1. The germline V gene encodes CDR1 SGHAT and CDR2 FQNNGV. With V trimmed by 1 base and J by 4 bases, 17 bases remained unmatched. The CDR3 is 19 amino acids. CDR3 in DNA: TGTGCCAGCAGCTTAGCACGACAGGGGCCTCGTTGGTTGGGCACTGAAGCTTTCTTT. Translating it yields CASSLARQGPRWLGTEAFF.

This clone has more than one count but fewer than ten. This rearrangement joins TRBV28 to TRBJ1-5, with a possible D match to TRBD1 (6 bases). CDR1 is MDHEN and CDR2 is SYDVKM in the germline V gene. Trimming took off 11 bases at V and 4 bases at J, with 18 bases between the two ends. The CDR3 has 14 amino acids. The CDR3 region has the DNA TGTGCCGCATCACAGGGTTTTACGAATCAGCCCCAGCATTTT. Amino acid sequence: CAASQGFTNQPQHF.

The chain links TRBV15 to TRBJ1-5; D perhaps matches TRBD1 (5 bases). The CDR3 has 14 residues. The germline V gene encodes CDR1 LNHNV and CDR2 YYDKDF (reference sequence). V lost 0 bases and J 4 bases, leaving 7 bases between the germline ends. The CDR3 loop reads CATSREQGNQPQHF. The CDR3 DNA reads as TGTGCCACCAGCAGAGAGCAGGGTAATCAGCCCCAGCATTTT.

The rearrangement links TRBV4-1 to TRBJ2-7; 8 nucleotides line up with TRBD2. The CDR3 sequence is 16 residues long. Germline V gives CDR1 MGHRA, CDR2 YSYEKL. J lost 0 bases, V lost 1 base, and 5 bases had no gene match. CDR3 protein: CASSQGLAGSSYEQYF. CDR3 coding DNA: TGCGCCAGCAGCCAAGGGCTAGCGGGCAGCTCCTACGAGCAGTACTTC.

The chain is built from TRBV5-1 and TRBJ2-2; TRBD1 matches 7 bases. Trimming cost V 1 base and J 2 bases; bases outside gene matches: 2. The CDR3 consists of 15 residues. Germline-derived CDR1 and CDR2 are SGHRS and YFSETQ. CDR3 in DNA: TGCGCCAGCAGCTTGACAGGGGACAACACCGGGGAGCTGTTTTTT. Protein: CASSLTGDNTGELFF.

This chain links TRBV5-6 with TRBJ2-2, with TRBD1 matching over 8 bases. The CDR3 spans 16 residues. The germline CDR1 and CDR2 sequences are SGHDT and YYEEEE. V dropped 2 bases and J dropped 6; count of bases not matched to a gene: 9. The CDR3 bases are TGTGCCAGCAGCTTAGCAGGGGGCGCATATTCCGGGGAGCTGTTTTTT. Amino acids: CASSLAGGAYSGELFF.

The chain's CDR3 is CASVGGSAIFYEQYF. CDR3 coding DNA: TGTGCCAGCGTCGGAGGGTCCGCTATATTCTACGAGCAGTACTTC. V usage is TRBV28 and J usage is TRBJ2-7; TRBD2 is a possible D gene (6 bases). V lost 8 bases, J lost 3 bases, and 20 bases lay in between. CDR1 and CDR2 from the germline V gene are MDHEN and SYDVKM. This CDR3 has 15 residues.

J is TRBJ2-1 and V is TRBV29-1; a weak D match, TRBD1 (5 bases). Germline V lookup: CDR1 SQVTM, CDR2 ANQGSEA. The CDR3 contains 13 residues. V shed 8 bases and J shed 4 bases, with 15 bases lying between them. The CDR3 here is CSIRQRIYNEQFF. The DNA for the CDR3 is TGCAGCATCAGACAGAGGATTTACAATGAGCAGTTCTTC.

This clone was seen a single time. The chain links TRBV10-2 to TRBJ2-7, with D perhaps TRBD2 (7 bases). Germline-derived CDR1 and CDR2 are WSHSY and SAAADI. The CDR3 length is 14 residues. Trimming cost V 6 bases and J 2 bases, with 14 bases left between them. The chain's CDR3 is CASRPEGGAYEQYF. CDR3 DNA: TGCGCCAGCAGACCCGAGGGGGGGGCCTACGAGCAGTACTTC.

The table lists this clone with a count of one. The V call is TRBV6-4, the J call TRBJ1-1, with 8 bases matching TRBD1. Trimming removed 4 bases from V and 3 bases from J; junction bases left unmatched: 10. In germline, CDR1 is MRHNA, CDR2 SNTAGT. The CDR3 length is 16 residues. CDR3 sequence: CASSVPGTGRDTEAFF. The CDR3 nucleotides are TGTGCCAGCAGTGTTCCCGGGACAGGACGAGACACTGAAGCTTTCTTT.

The chain carries TRBV5-6 and TRBJ1-3; D is uncertain. With 1 base removed from V and 4 bases from J, the gap between germline ends came to 3 bases. The CDR3 is 12 amino acids. Per the germline V gene, CDR1 is SGHDT and CDR2 is YYEEEE. Here the CDR3 reads CASSLRGNTIYF. Here the CDR3 DNA reads TGTGCCAGCAGCTTGAGGGGAAACACCATATATTTT.

This chain connects TRBV7-6 to TRBJ2-3, with 13 nucleotides matching TRBD2. Losses at the gene ends were 5 bases for V and 2 bases for J; bases not matched to a gene: 4. This CDR3 comprises 16 residues. Germline lookup yields CDR1 SGHVS and CDR2 FNYEAQ. Written as DNA, the CDR3 is TGTGCCAGCAGCCTGGGGACTAGCGGGATCACAGATACGCAGTATTTT. It is translated as CASSLGTSGITDTQYF.

V usage is TRBV28 and J usage is TRBJ2-5; perhaps D is TRBD1 or TRBD2 (5 bases each). V was cut by 2 bases and J by 5 bases, with 12 bases left in between. Germline-derived CDR1 and CDR2 are MDHEN and SYDVKM. The CDR3 is 14 residues long. The CDR3 bases are TGTGCCAGCAGTTTAGGGGGTTCCAAGGAGACCCAGTACTTC. This codes for CASSLGGSKETQYF.

This clone was observed a single time. V is TRBV7-9 and J is TRBJ1-1; D is unresolved. The germline V gene has CDR1 SEHNR and CDR2 FQNEAQ (reference sequence). The CDR3 loop spans 15 amino acids. V shed 0 bases and J shed 3 bases, with 11 bases lying between them. CDR3 DNA sequence: TGTGCCAGCAGCTTAGCGCAGGATCAGTACACTGAAGCTTTCTTT. Amino acids: CASSLAQDQYTEAFF.